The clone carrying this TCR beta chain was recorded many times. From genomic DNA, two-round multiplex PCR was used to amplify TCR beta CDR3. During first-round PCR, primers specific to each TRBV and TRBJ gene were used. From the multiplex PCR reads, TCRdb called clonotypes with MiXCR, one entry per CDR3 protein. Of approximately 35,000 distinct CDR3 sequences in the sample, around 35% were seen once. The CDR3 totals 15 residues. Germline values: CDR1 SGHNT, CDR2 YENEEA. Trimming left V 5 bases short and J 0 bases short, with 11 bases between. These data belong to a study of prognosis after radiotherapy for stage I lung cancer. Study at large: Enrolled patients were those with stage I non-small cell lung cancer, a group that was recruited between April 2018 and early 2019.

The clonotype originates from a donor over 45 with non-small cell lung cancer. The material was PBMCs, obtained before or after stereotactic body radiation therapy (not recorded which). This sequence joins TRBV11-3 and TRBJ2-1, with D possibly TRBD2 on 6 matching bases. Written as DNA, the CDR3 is TGTGCCAGCAGCGCGCGGGGTTACTCCTACAATGAGCAGTTCTTC. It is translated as CASSARGYSYNEQFF.